This TCR delta chain was documented in a study of γδ T cells in repeated Plasmodium falciparum infection. TCRdb re-called the multiplex PCR reads with CATT. The top ten hold nearly 10% of the sample, which has approximately 93,000 delta-chain clones, 0.8% to 1% seen once. The sample holds a few counts of this clone. The TCRdb record carries a much larger clone's protein, which differs from this DNA's translation at residue 13; a read error is the likely cause, and the protein listed here is the DNA translation. The material sequenced was gamma-delta T cells from blood. The origin of this receptor is a pool of human donors (malaria-infected and uninfected, not separated).

CDR3 nucleotide sequence: TGTGCTCTTGGGGATCCGCGAAGACGCCCCGATAAACCCATCTTT. Protein sequence: CALGDPRRRPDKPIF. The V gene call is TRDV1, and the J gene call is absent; the listed D gene, TRDD3, was not tested against the DNA. This CDR3 comprises 15 residues. Germline lookup yields CDR1 TSWWSYY and CDR2 QGS.